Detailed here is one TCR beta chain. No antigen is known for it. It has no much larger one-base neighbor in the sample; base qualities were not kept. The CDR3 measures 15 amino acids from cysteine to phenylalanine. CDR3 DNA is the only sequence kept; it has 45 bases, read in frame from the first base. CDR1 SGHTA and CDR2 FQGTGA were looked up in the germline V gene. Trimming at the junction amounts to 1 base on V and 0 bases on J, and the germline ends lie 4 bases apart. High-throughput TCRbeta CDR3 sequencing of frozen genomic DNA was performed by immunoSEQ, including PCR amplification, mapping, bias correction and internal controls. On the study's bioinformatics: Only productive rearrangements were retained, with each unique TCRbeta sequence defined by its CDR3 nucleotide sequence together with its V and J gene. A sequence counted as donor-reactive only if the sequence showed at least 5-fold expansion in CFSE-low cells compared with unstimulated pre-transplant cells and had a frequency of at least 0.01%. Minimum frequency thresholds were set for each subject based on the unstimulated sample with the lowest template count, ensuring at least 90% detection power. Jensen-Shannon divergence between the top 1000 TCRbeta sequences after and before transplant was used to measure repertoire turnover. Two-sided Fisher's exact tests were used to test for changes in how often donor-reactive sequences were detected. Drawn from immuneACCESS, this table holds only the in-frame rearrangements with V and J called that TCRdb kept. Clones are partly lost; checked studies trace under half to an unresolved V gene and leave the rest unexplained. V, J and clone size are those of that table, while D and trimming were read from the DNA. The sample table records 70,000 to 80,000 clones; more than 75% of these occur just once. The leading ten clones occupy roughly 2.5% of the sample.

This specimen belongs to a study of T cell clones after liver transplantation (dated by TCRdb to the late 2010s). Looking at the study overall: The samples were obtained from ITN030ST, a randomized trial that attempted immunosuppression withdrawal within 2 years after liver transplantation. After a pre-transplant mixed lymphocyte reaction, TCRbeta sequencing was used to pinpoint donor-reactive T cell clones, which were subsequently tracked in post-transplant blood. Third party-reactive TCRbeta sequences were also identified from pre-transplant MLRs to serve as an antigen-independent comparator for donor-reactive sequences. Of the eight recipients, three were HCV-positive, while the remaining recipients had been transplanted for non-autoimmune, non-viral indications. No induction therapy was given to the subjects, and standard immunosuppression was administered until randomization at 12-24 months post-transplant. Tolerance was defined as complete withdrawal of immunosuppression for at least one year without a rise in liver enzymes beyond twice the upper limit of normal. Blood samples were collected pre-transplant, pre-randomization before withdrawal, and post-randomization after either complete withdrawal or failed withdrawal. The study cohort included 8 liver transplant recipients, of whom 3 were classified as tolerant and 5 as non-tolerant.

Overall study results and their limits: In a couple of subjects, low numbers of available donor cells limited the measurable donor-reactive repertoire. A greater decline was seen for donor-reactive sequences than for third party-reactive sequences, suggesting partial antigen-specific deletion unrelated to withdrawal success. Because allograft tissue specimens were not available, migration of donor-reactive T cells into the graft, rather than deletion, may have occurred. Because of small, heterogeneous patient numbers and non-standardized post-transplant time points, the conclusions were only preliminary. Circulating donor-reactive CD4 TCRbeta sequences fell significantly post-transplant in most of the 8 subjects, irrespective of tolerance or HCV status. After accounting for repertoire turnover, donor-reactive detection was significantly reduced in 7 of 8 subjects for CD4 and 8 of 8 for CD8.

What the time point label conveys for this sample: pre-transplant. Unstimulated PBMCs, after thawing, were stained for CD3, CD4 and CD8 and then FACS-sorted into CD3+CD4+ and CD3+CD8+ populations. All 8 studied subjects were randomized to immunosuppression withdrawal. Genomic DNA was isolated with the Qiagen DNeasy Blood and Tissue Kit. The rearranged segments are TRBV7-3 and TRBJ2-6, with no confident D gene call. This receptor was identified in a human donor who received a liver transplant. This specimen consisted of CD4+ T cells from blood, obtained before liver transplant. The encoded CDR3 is CASSLRGSGANVLTF. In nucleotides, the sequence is TGTGCCAGCAGCTTAAGGGGCTCTGGGGCCAACGTCCTGACTTTC. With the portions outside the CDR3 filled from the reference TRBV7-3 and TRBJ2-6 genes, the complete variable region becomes GAGVSQTPSNKVTEKGKYVELRCDPISGHTALYWYRQSLGQGPEFLIYFQGTGAADDSGLPNDRFFAVRPEGSVSTLKIQRTERGDSAVYLCASSLRGSGANVLTFGAGSRLTVL.